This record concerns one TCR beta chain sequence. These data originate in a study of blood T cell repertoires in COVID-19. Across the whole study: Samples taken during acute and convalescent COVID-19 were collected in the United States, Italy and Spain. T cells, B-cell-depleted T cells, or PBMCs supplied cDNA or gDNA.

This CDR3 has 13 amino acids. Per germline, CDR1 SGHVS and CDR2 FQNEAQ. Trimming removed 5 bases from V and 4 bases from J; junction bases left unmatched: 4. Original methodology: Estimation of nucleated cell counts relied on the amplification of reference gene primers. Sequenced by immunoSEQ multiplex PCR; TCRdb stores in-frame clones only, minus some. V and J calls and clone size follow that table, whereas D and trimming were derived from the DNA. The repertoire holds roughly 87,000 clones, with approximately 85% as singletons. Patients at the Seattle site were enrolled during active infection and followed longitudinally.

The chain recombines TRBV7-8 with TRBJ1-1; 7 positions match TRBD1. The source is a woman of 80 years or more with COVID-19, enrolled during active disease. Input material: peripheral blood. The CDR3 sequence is CASSAQGGTEAFF. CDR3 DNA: TGTGCCAGCAGCGCCCAGGGGGGCACTGAAGCTTTCTTT.